Listed below are T cell receptor beta chains from one sample, sequenced in a study of blood T cell repertoires in COVID-19. Sequenced by immunoSEQ multiplex PCR; TCRdb stores in-frame clones only, minus some. Among approximately 240,000 clones, around nine tenths were seen once, and the ten largest hold about 1.9%. The sample taken for sequencing was PBMCs or T cells enriched from blood (not recorded which). These receptors were taken from a woman aged 18 to 35 who had recovered from COVID-19. Both conserved end residues are part of each CDR3. Not every row has a clone size; where given, it reads once, few, many or a size class.

clone size: few; V gene: TRBV12-3/TRBV12-4; CDR3 protein: CASSLLGTYEQYF
clone size: -; V gene: TRBV19; CDR3 protein: CASRGARGNSYNEQFF
clone size: -; V gene: TRBV6-4; CDR3 protein: CASSEGGSQPQHF
clone size: -; V gene: TRBV5-1; CDR3 protein: CASSFSVANTGELFF
clone size: -; V gene: TRBV3-1/TRBV3-2; CDR3 protein: CASSQGSTVNTEAFF
clone size: -; V gene: TRBV18; CDR3 protein: CASSPLEQGYNQPQHF
clone size: -; V gene: TRBV7-3; CDR3 protein: CASSLGLGTGDGTDTQYF
clone size: -; V gene: TRBV7-9; CDR3 protein: CASSLASGDGGYTF
clone size: -; V gene: TRBV28; CDR3 protein: CASSRPGTESYEQYF
clone size: -; V gene: TRBV7-9; CDR3 protein: CASSLSTNYGYTF
clone size: once; V gene: TRBV2; CDR3 protein: CASSDGTGSTDTQYF
clone size: -; V gene: TRBV9; CDR3 protein: CASSVGWGAEAFF
clone size: once; V gene: TRBV7-8; CDR3 protein: CASSLGQKLGTIYF
clone size: -; V gene: TRBV15; CDR3 protein: CATSRDQGVFYEQYF
clone size: -; V gene: TRBV29-1; CDR3 protein: CSVAGLEQFF
clone size: -; V gene: TRBV5-4; CDR3 protein: CASSPPTGDNYGYTF
clone size: -; V gene: TRBV24-1; CDR3 protein: CATSDGQGFHEQYF
clone size: -; V gene: TRBV4-1; CDR3 protein: CASSQGNGLATHEQFF
clone size: -; V gene: TRBV3-1/TRBV3-2; CDR3 protein: CASSQAYFAFF
clone size: -; V gene: TRBV7-2; CDR3 protein: CASSQTSGGETQYF
clone size: -; V gene: TRBV29-1; CDR3 protein: CSVDERETSSTDTQYF
clone size: -; V gene: TRBV24-1; CDR3 protein: CATSGTQGAPLHF
clone size: -; V gene: TRBV6-5; CDR3 protein: CASNSNTGAASPLHF
clone size: -; V gene: TRBV7-9; CDR3 protein: CASSLHVAGNSYNEQFF
clone size: -; V gene: TRBV7-8; CDR3 protein: CASSLTGAVGYTF
clone size: -; V gene: TRBV29-1; CDR3 protein: CSVGAGFNYGYTF